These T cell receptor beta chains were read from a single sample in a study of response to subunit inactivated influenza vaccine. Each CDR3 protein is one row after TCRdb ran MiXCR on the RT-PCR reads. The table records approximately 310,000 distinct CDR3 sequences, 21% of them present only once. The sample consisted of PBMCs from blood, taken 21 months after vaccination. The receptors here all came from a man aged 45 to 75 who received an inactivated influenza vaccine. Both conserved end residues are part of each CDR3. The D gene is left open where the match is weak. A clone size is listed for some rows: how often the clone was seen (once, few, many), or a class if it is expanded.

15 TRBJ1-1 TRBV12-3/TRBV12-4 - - CASRYSTALNTEAFF TGTGCCAGCAGGTACTCGACAGCATTGAACACTGAAGCTTTCTTT
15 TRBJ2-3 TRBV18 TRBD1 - CASSPQGASTDTQYF TGTGCCAGCTCACCACAGGGGGCCAGCACAGATACGCAGTATTTT
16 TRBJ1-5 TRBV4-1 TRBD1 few CASSSEGQGSNQPQHF TGCGCCAGCAGCTCTGAGGGACAGGGGTCTAATCAGCCCCAGCATTTT
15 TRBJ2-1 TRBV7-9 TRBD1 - CASSLGETGLNEQFF TGTGCCAGCAGCTTAGGGGAGACAGGGCTCAATGAGCAGTTCTTC
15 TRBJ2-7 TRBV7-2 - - CASSSGTTYSYEQYF TGTGCCAGCAGCTCGGGGACGACATACTCCTACGAGCAGTACTTC
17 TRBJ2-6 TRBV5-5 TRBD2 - CASSPGTSGAGANVLTF TGTGCCAGCAGCCCCGGGACTAGCGGAGCAGGGGCCAACGTCCTGACTTTC
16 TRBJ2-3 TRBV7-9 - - CASSSGVRSGTDTQYF TGTGCCAGCAGCTCGGGCGTCCGTTCAGGCACAGATACGCAGTATTTT
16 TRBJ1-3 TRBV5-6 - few CASSEHYREVVNTIYF TGTGCCAGCAGCGAGCACTACAGGGAAGTCGTAAACACCATATATTTT
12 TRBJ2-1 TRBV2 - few CMTRQVYNEQFF TGTATGACCAGACAGGTGTACAATGAGCAGTTCTTC
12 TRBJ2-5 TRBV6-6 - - CASRAGQETQYF TGTGCCAGCAGGGCAGGACAAGAGACCCAGTACTTC
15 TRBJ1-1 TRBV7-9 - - CASSTRQAMNTEAFF TGTGCCAGCAGCACCAGACAGGCTATGAACACTGAAGCTTTCTTT
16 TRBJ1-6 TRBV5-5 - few CASSPSRGQLNSPLHF TGTGCCAGCAGCCCAAGTCGGGGCCAACTTAATTCACCCCTCCACTTT
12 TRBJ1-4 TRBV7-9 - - CASSSPNEKLFF TGTGCCAGCAGCTCCCCAAATGAAAAACTGTTTTTT
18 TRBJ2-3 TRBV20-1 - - CSARDPYRGGTAPDTQYF TGCAGTGCTAGAGATCCATATCGAGGCGGGACAGCGCCAGATACGCAGTATTTT
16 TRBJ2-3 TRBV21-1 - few CASSMTDRARTDTQYF TGTGCCAGCAGCATGACGGACAGGGCCCGCACAGATACGCAGTATTTT
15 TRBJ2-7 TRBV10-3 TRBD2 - CAIRVAGGGTYEQYF TGTGCCATCAGGGTAGCGGGGGGAGGGACCTACGAGCAGTACTTC
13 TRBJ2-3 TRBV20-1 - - CSARRDGTDTQYF TGCAGTGCTAGAAGGGACGGCACAGATACGCAGTATTTT
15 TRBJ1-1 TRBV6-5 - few CASSYPRRGGTEAFF TGTGCCAGCAGTTACCCTCGGAGGGGCGGCACTGAAGCTTTCTTT
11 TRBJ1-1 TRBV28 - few CASSVDRRAFF TGTGCCAGCAGTGTAGACAGGCGAGCTTTCTTT
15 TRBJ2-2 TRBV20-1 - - CSAREPRGGTGELFF TGCAGTGCTAGGGAACCCAGGGGAGGCACCGGGGAGCTGTTTTTT
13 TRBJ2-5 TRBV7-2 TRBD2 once CASSLATSGTQYF TGTGCCAGCAGCTTAGCAACTAGCGGAACCCAGTACTTC
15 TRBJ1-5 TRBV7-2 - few CASSLGWLPNQPQHF TGTGCCAGCAGCTTAGGGTGGCTTCCCAATCAGCCCCAGCATTTT
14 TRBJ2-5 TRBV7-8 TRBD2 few CATPGLDLLETQYF TGTGCCACCCCGGGACTAGACCTTCTTGAGACCCAGTACTTC
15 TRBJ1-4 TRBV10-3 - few CAISPAGGVGEKLFF TGTGCCATCAGTCCCGCGGGAGGGGTAGGTGAAAAACTGTTTTTT
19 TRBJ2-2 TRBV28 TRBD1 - CASSFLPDRFVFNTGELFF TGTGCCAGCAGTTTTCTCCCGGACAGGTTTGTCTTCAACACCGGGGAGCTGTTTTTT
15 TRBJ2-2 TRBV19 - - CASREQRGNTGELFF TGTGCCAGTAGAGAGCAGAGAGGGAACACCGGGGAGCTGTTTTTT
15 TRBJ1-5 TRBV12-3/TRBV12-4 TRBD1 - CASTLTGGLNQPQHF TGTGCCAGCACCCTGACAGGGGGCCTCAATCAGCCCCAGCATTTT
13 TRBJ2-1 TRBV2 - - CASSEERGRRQFF TGTGCCAGCAGTGAAGAACGGGGCCGGCGGCAGTTCTTC
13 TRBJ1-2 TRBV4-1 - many CASSQTADYGYTF TGCGCCAGCAGCCAGACGGCCGACTATGGCTACACCTTC
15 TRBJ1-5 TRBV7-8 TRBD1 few CASSLTGVGNQPQHF TGTGCCAGCAGCTTGACAGGGGTAGGCAATCAGCCCCAGCATTTT
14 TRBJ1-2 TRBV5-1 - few CASKTEALNYGYTF TGCGCCAGCAAAACGGAGGCTTTAAACTATGGCTACACCTTC
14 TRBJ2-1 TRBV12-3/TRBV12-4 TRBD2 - CASSFSGARNEQFF TGTGCCAGCAGTTTTAGCGGGGCCCGCAATGAGCAGTTCTTC
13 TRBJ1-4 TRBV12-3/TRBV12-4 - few CASSGTKGEKLFF TGTGCCAGCAGTGGGACGAAGGGCGAAAAACTGTTTTTT
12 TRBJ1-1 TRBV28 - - CASSSRPNEAFF TGTGCCAGCAGTTCTAGACCAAATGAAGCTTTCTTT
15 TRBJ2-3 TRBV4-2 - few CASSPRTDGTDTQYF TGTGCCAGCAGCCCGAGGACAGACGGCACAGATACGCAGTATTTT
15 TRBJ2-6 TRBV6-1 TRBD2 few CASSRRGEGANVLTF TGTGCCAGCAGCCGCCGGGGGGAGGGGGCCAACGTCCTGACTTTC
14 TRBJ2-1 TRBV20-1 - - CSAISGPQYNEQFF TGCAGTGCTATCTCGGGACCCCAATACAATGAGCAGTTCTTC
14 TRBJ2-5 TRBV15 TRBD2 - CATSTSGGRETQYF TGTGCCACCAGCACTAGCGGTGGGCGGGAGACCCAGTACTTC